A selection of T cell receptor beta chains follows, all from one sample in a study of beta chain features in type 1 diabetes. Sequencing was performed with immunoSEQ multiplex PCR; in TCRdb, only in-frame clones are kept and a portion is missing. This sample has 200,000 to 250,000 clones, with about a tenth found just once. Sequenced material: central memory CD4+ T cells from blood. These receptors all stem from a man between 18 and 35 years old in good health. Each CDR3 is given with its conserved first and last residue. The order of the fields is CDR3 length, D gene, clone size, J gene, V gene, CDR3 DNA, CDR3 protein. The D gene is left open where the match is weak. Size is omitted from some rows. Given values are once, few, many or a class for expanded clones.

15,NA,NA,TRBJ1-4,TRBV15,TGTGCCACCAGCAGAGGAGGCGAAGCTAATGAAAAACTGTTTTTT,CATSRGGEANEKLFF
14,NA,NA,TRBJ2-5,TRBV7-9,TGTGCCAGCAGCCCTACAGGGTTGCAAGAGACCCAGTACTTC,CASSPTGLQETQYF
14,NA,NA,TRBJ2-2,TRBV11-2,TGTGCCAGCAGCTTGGGACTGTACACCGGGGAGCTGTTTTTT,CASSLGLYTGELFF
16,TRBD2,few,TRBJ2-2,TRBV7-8,TGTGCCAGCAGCTCGAGCGGGAGAACGAACACCGGGGAGCTGTTTTTT,CASSSSGRTNTGELFF
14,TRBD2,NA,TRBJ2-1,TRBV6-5,TGTGCCAGCAGACTTGGACTAGCGGGAGATGAGCAGTTCTTC,CASRLGLAGDEQFF
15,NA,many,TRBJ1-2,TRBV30,TGTGCCTGGAGCCGAGGGGGGACATCTAACTATGGCTACACCTTC,CAWSRGGTSNYGYTF
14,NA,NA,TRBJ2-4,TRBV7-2,TGTGCCAGCAGCCCTGACAGAGCCAAAAACATTCAGTACTTC,CASSPDRAKNIQYF
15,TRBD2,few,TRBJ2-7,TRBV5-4,TGTGCCAGCAGCAGGACTAGCGGGACCTCCTACGAGCAGTACTTC,CASSRTSGTSYEQYF
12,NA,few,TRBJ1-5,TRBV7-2,TGTGCCAGCAGCTCTCCTATAGGGCCCCAGCATTTT,CASSSPIGPQHF
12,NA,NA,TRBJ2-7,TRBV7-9,TGTGCCAGCAGCCCTGTGACAGACGAGCAGTACTTC,CASSPVTDEQYF
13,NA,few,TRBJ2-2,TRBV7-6,TGTGCCAGCAGCTTCAGGGCAGCCGGGGAGCTGTTTTTT,CASSFRAAGELFF
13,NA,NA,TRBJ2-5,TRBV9,TGTGCCAGCAGCGTAGGATCTCAACGGACCCAGTACTTC,CASSVGSQRTQYF
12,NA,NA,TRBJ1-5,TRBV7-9,TGTGCCAGCAGCTTAGAGTATCAGCCCCAGCATTTT,CASSLEYQPQHF
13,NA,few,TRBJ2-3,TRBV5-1,TGCGCCAGCAGCTCCATAATCACAGATACGCAGTATTTT,CASSSIITDTQYF
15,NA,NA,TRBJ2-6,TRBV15,TGTGCCACCAGCAGTACGGGCTCTGGGGCCAACGTCCTGACTTTC,CATSSTGSGANVLTF
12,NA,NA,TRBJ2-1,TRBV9,TGTGCCAGCAGCGGCCCCGGGGTTGAGCAGTTCTTC,CASSGPGVEQFF
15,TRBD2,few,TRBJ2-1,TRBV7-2,TGTGCCAGCAGCTTCGCTTCGGGGGGATACAATGAGCAGTTCTTC,CASSFASGGYNEQFF
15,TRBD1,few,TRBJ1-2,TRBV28,TGTGCCAGCAGTACGAGAACAGGGGGGAACTATGGCTACACCTTC,CASSTRTGGNYGYTF
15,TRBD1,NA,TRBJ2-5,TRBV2,TGTGCCAGCAGGGTAGACAGGGGCCAATTTGGGACCCAGTACTTC,CASRVDRGQFGTQYF
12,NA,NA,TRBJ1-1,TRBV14,TGTGCCAGCAGCCTTCCGGGGACCCAGGCTTTCTTT,CASSLPGTQAFF
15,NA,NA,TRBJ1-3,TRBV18,TGTGCCAGCTCACCAACAGACCCTACTGGAAACACCATATATTTT,CASSPTDPTGNTIYF
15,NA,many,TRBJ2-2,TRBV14,TGTGCCAGCAGCCGACAGTTCCTGAACACCGGGGAGCTGTTTTTT,CASSRQFLNTGELFF
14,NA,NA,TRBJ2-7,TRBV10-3,TGTGCCACTTCGACAGGTCTAAGCTCCTACGAGCAGTACTTC,CATSTGLSSYEQYF
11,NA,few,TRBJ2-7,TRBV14,TGTGCCAGCAGCCAAGGTCCCGAGCAGTACTTC,CASSQGPEQYF
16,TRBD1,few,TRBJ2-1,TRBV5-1,TGCGCCAGCAGCTTGTTTCCGGGACAGGGGAGCCATGAGCAGTTCTTC,CASSLFPGQGSHEQFF
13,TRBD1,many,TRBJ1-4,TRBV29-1,TGCAGCGTCGCCGGGACAGGGTACGAAAAACTGTTTTTT,CSVAGTGYEKLFF
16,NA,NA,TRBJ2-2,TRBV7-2,TGTGCCAGCAGCCCCCCCCGGGGAATACCCACCGGGGAGCTGTTTTTT,CASSPPRGIPTGELFF
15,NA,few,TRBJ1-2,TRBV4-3,TGCGCCAGCAGCCAAGATTGGGTACAGGGCCATGGCTACACCTTC,CASSQDWVQGHGYTF
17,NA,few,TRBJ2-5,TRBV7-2,TGTGCCAGCAGCTTAGGCCAGGGGAATCGCCGCCAAGAGACCCAGTACTTC,CASSLGQGNRRQETQYF
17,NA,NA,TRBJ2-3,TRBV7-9,TGTGCCAGCAGCTTAGCGATAGCCGTAAGTAGGACAGATACGCAGTATTTT,CASSLAIAVSRTDTQYF
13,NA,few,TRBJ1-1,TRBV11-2,TGTGCCAGCAGCGAAAGGAGGAACACTGAAGCTTTCTTT,CASSERRNTEAFF
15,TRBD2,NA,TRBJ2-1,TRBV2,TGTGCCAGCAGACGCAGGTGGGAGGGAGGCAATGAGCAGTTCTTC,CASRRRWEGGNEQFF
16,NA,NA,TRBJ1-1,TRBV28,TGTGCCAGCAGTTTCTCGGGGGGCCTGGTGAACACTGAAGCTTTCTTT,CASSFSGGLVNTEAFF
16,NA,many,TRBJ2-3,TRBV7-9,TGTGCCAGCAGCTTAAGTGAGCGGGCCAGCACAGATACGCAGTATTTT,CASSLSERASTDTQYF
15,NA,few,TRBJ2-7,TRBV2,TGTGCCAGCAGGAAAAGTTTGTACGACATGAGGGAGCAGTACTTC,CASRKSLYDMREQYF
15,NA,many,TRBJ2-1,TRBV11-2,TGTGCCAGCAGCAAGAGGGGAATCGTCTACAATGAGCAGTTCTTC,CASSKRGIVYNEQFF
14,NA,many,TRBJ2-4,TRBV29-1,TGCAGCGCCACCACGCAGCCGGTCGAAAACATTCAGTACTTC,CSATTQPVENIQYF
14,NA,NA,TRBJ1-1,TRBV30,TGTGCCTGGAGTGTAATCCAGGAGAACACTGAAGCTTTCTTT,CAWSVIQENTEAFF
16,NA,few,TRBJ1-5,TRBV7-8,TGTGCCAGCAGCTTAGCGAGAGCGGTTAGCAATCAGCCCCAGCATTTT,CASSLARAVSNQPQHF
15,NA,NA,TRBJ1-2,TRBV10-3,TGTGCCATCAGTTCGCTTGGGGGGGCGCAAGATGGCTACACCTTC,CAISSLGGAQDGYTF
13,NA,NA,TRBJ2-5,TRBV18,TGTGCCAGCTCACGTGCGGAACAAGAGACCCAGTACTTC,CASSRAEQETQYF
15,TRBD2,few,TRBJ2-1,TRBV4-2,TGTGCCAGCAGCCAAGTTGGCGGGGGCTACAATGAGCAGTTCTTC,CASSQVGGGYNEQFF